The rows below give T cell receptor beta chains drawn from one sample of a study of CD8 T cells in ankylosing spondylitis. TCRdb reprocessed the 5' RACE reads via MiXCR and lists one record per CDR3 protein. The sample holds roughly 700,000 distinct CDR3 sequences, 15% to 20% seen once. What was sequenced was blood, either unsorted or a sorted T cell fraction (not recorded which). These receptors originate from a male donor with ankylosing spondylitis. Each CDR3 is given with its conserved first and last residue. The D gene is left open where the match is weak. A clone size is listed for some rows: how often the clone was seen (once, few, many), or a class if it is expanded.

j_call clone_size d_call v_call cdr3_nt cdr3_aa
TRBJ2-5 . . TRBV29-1 TGCAGCGTTGCGGGGGGCGAGGAGTACCAAGAGACCCAGTACTTC CSVAGGEEYQETQYF
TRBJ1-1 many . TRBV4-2 TGTGCCAGCAGCCAAGAGGTGGGGGGGAACACTGAAGCTTTCTTT CASSQEVGGNTEAFF
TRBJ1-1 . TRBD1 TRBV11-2 TGTGCCAGCAGCTACTCAATGACAGGGAGGGACACTGAAGCTTTCTTT CASSYSMTGRDTEAFF
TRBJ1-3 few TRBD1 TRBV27 TGTGCCAGCAGTCCAGGACAGGGTCCGAGGGGGATCTCTGGAAACACCATATATTTT CASSPGQGPRGISGNTIYF
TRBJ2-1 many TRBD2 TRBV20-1 TGCAGTGCTAGTCAACTAGCGGGCCCCTACAATGAGCAGTTCTTC CSASQLAGPYNEQFF
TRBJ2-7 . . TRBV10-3 TGTGCCCCACCCCCTGATAGTCCCCTGGCAGGGAAGTACGAGCAGTACTTC CAPPPDSPLAGKYEQYF
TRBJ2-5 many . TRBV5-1 TGCGCCAGCAGCTACAGGGTGGGAGAGACCCAGTACTTC CASSYRVGETQYF
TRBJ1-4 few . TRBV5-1 TGCGCCAGCAGCCCGGACGGAGCCGAACTGTTTTTT CASSPDGAELFF
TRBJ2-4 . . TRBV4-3 TGCGCCAGCAGCCAAGATCGAAACATTCAGTACTTC CASSQDRNIQYF
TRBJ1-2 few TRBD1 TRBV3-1 TGTGCCAGCAGCCCTACAGGGGGCTACGAAGGCTACACCTTC CASSPTGGYEGYTF
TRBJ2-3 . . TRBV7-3 TGTGCCAGCAGCTTAACCGGCGGGATGGGTACAGATACGCAGTATTTT CASSLTGGMGTDTQYF
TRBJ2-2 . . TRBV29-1 TGCAGCATCCGGGACGGCTCGAACACCGGGGAGCTGTTTTTT CSIRDGSNTGELFF
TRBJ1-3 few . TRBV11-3 TGTGCCAGCTATTCCAGGACGGAGACTGGAAACACCATATATTTT CASYSRTETGNTIYF
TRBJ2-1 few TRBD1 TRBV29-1 TGCAGCGCTCAATCGGACAGGGGGAATGAGCAGTTCTTC CSAQSDRGNEQFF
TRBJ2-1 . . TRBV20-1 TGCAGTGCTAGAGATCCCCTAGCGAATGAGCAGTTCTTC CSARDPLANEQFF
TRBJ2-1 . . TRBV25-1 TGTGCCAGCAGTGGACCCTCCAGGGATATGCAGTTCTTC CASSGPSRDMQFF
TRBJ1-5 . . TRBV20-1 TGCAGTGCTAGAGAGACAATGACAAGCAATCAGCCCCAGCATTTT CSARETMTSNQPQHF
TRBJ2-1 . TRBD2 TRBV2 TGTGCCAGTGGGGGCCGCGGGGGGGACTACAATGAGCAGTTCTTC CASGGRGGDYNEQFF
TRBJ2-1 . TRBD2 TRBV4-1 TGCGCCAGCAGCCAAGAAGGCGGGGGGTACTCAAATGAGCAGTTCTTC CASSQEGGGYSNEQFF
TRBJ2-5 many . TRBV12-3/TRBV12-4 TGTGCCAGCAGTTTAGGCGGCAGTGGAGGGGAGACCCAGTACTTC CASSLGGSGGETQYF
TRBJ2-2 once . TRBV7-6 TGTGCCAGCAGCTTAAGGGGAGAGGCGAACACCGGGGAGCTGTTTTTT CASSLRGEANTGELFF
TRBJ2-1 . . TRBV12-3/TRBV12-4 TGTGCCAGCAGTTTCTTTGGCGACAATGAGCAGTTCTTC CASSFFGDNEQFF
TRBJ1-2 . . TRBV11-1 TGTGCCAGCAGCTCTTCCGGGGGGGACGCACTACTTAACTATGGCTACACCTTC CASSSSGGDALLNYGYTF
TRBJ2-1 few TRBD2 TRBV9 TGTGCCAGCAGCCCTGGGGGGGGCAATGAGCAGTTCTTC CASSPGGGNEQFF
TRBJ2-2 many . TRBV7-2 TGTGCCAGCAGCTTAGAGGTCAATCCCGGGGAGCTGTTTTTT CASSLEVNPGELFF
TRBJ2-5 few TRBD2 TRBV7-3 TGTGCCAGCAGCCCAGGGACTAGCGGGGAATACCAAGAGACCCAGTACTTC CASSPGTSGEYQETQYF
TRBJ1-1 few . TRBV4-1 TGCGCCAGCAGCCGCAGCCCAGACAACACTGAAGCTTTCTTT CASSRSPDNTEAFF
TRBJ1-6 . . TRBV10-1 TGCGCCAGCAGTGAATCCTATAATTCACCCCTCCACTTT CASSESYNSPLHF
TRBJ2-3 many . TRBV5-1 TGCGCCAGCAGCGTAACAGGCACAGATACGCAGTATTTT CASSVTGTDTQYF
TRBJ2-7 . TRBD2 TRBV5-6 TGTGCCAGCAGCTTGCGGGTTAGCGGGGGGGCCCGCTCCTACGAGCAGTACTTC CASSLRVSGGARSYEQYF
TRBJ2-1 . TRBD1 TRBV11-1 TGTGCCAGCAGCTCCTTATCTGGGACAGGGGGCGTAGCACCAAATGAGCAGTTCTTC CASSSLSGTGGVAPNEQFF
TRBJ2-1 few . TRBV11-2 TGTGCCAGCAGCTTCGGGAGTCCCTACAATGAGCAGTTCTTC CASSFGSPYNEQFF
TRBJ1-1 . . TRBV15 TGTGCCACCAGCAGAGACCGGGCCGGAAACACTGAAGCTTTCTTT CATSRDRAGNTEAFF
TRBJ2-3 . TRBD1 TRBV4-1 TGCGCCAGCAGCCAAGGGGCAGGGGGCCATACCACAGATACGCAGTATTTT CASSQGAGGHTTDTQYF
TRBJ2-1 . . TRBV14 TGTGCCAGCAGTCCCACGAAGGGACACAACAATGAGCAGTTCTTC CASSPTKGHNNEQFF
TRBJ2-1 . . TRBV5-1 TGCGCCAGCAGAAAGACAGGAAGCTCCTACAATGAGCAGTTCTTC CASRKTGSSYNEQFF
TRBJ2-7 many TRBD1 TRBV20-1 TGCAGTGCCCTTGGACAGGGGAGGGCCCACGAGCAGTACTTC CSALGQGRAHEQYF
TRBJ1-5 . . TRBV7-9 TGTGCCAGCAGCTCAGGACACCAGCCCCAGCATTTT CASSSGHQPQHF
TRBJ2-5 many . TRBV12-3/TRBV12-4 TGTGCCAGCAGTCCGTGGACAGCCCAAGAGACCCAGTACTTC CASSPWTAQETQYF
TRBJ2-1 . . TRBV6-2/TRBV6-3 TGTGCCAGCAGCCCTAGAGATAATGAGCAGTTCTTC CASSPRDNEQFF
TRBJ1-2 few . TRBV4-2 TGTGCCAGCAGCTCGCCCGGGACTCCTAACTATGGCTACACCTTC CASSSPGTPNYGYTF
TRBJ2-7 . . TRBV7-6 TGTGCCAGCAGCCCTAGTTTAGGCGTGTTCTACGAGCAGTACTTC CASSPSLGVFYEQYF
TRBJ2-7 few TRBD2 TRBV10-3 TGTGCCATCAGTGAACAGCGGGGGAAATCCTACGAGCAGTACTTC CAISEQRGKSYEQYF
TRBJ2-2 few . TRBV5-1 TGCGCCAGCAGCTCCGACCGGGATCAGGGTGTGGCCGGGGAGCTGTTTTTT CASSSDRDQGVAGELFF
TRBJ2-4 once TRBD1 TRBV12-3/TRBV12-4 TGTGCCAGCAGCCCGGGACAGAACATTCAGTACTTC CASSPGQNIQYF
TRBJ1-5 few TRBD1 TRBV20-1 TGCAGTGCTAGAGTCGGGACAGGGGCTGACAATCAGCCCCAGCATTTT CSARVGTGADNQPQHF
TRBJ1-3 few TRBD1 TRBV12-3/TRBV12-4 TGTGCCAGCAGGCAGGGACAGGGTCACTCTGGAAACACCATATATTTT CASRQGQGHSGNTIYF
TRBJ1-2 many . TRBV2 TGTGCCAGCAGTGAGGAGGTTAACTATGGCTACACCTTC CASSEEVNYGYTF